This T cell receptor (beta chain) was recorded in a study of blood T cell repertoires in COVID-19. Study context: There were acute and convalescent COVID-19 samples, and they came from the United States, Italy and Spain. Sample material is recorded as cDNA or gDNA derived from T cells, B-cell-depleted T cells, or PBMCs.

This clone was seen once. Under the authors' procedure: Scientists estimated how many nucleated cells there were by amplifying reference gene primers. Assay: immunoSEQ multiplex PCR; the TCRdb copy retains only in-frame clones and omits some. V and J calls and clone size are given by that table; D and trimming were obtained from the DNA. This table holds hundreds of thousands of clones, about 80% found once. CDR1 and CDR2 from the germline V gene are KGHDR and SFDVKD. V lost 7 bases and J lost 8; bases outside the gene matches: 6. CDR3 size: 13 residues. The V gene is TRBV24-1, the J gene TRBJ2-3, with 9 nucleotides matching TRBD1. The TCR sequence derives from a woman of 80 years or more with acute or convalescent COVID-19. The sequenced sample was peripheral blood. DNA of the CDR3: TGTGCCACCAGGGACAGGGGCGTAGGTACGCAGTATTTT. It translates to CATRDRGVGTQYF.